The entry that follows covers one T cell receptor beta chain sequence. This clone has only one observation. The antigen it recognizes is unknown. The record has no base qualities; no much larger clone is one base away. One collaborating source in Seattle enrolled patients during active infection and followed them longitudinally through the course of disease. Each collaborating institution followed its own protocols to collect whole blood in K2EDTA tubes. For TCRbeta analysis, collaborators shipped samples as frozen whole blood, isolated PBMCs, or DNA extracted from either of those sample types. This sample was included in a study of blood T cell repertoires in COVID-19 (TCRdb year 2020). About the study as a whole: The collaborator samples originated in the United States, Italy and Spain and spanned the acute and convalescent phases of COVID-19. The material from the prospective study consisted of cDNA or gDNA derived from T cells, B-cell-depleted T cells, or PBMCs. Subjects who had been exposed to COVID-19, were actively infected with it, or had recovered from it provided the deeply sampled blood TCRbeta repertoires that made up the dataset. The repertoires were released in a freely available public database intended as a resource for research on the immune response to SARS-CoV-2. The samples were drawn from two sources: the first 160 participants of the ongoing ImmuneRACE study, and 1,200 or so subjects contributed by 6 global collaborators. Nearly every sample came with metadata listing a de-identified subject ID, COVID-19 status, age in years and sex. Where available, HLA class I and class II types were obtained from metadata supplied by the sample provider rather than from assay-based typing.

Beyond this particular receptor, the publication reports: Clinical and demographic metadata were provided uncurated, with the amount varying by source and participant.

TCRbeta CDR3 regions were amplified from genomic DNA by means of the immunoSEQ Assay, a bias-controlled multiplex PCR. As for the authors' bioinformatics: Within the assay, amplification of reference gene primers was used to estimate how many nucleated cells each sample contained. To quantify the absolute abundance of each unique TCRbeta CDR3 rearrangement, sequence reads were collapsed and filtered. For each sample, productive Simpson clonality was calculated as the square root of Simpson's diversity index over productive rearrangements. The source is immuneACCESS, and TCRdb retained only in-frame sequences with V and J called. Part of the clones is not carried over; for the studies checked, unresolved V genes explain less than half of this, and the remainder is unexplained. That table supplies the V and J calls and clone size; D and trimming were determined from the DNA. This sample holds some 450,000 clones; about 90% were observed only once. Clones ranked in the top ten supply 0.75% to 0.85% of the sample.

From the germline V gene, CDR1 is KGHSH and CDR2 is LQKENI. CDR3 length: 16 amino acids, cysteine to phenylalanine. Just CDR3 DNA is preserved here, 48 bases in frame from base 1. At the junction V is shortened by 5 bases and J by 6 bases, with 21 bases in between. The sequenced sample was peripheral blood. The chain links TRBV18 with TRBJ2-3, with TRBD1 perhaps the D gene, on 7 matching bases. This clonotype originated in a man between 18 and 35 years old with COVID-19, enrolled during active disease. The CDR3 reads CASSSLGGQEGDTQYF. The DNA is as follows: TGTGCCAGCTCATCTCTGGGTGGACAGGAGGGTGATACGCAGTATTTT. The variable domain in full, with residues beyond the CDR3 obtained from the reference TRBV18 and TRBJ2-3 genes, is NAGVMQNPRHLVRRRGQEARLRCSPMKGHSHVYWYRQLPEEGLKFMVYLQKENIIDESGMPKERFSAEFPKEGPSILRIQQVVRGDSAAYFCASSSLGGQEGDTQYFGPGTRLTVL.